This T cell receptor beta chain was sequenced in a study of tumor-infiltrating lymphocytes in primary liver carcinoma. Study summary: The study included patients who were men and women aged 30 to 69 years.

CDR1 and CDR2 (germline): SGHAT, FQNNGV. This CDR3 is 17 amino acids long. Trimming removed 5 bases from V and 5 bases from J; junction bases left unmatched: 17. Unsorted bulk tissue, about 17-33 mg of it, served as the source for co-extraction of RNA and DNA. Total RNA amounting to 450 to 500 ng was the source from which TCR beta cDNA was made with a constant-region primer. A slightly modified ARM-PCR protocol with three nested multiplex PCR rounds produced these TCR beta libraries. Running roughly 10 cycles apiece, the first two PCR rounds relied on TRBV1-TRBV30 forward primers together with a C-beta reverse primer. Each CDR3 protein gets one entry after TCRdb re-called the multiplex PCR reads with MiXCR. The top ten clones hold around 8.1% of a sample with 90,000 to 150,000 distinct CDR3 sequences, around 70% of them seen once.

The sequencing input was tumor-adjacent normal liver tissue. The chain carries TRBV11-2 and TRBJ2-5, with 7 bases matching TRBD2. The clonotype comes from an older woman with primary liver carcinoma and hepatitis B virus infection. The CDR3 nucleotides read TGTGCCAGCAGCGCCTTGTTGACTGGCGGGAGTAAGGAGACCCAGTACTTC. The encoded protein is CASSALLTGGSKETQYF.